The entry below gives a single T cell receptor beta chain sequence along with its context. This clonotype came up many times. It has no known antigen specificity. It has no much larger one-base neighbor in the sample; base qualities were not kept. In light of the paper, this sample's time point label describes: patch test 1, 2 weeks after DPC sensitization. The treatment or condition label corresponds to: therapeutic diphenylcyclopropenone sensitization with weekly scalp DPC. At every patch-test visit, the blood draw took place before the patch test was put on. To be eligible, patients had to be aged 18 to 70, diagnosed with alopecia and judged suitable for DPC therapy, while pregnant patients were excluded. Total RNA was extracted from unfractionated whole blood that had been collected in Tempus Blood RNA tubes. The CDR3 starts with the cysteine, ends with the phenylalanine, and has 13 residues. Only the CDR3 DNA stays, 39 bases, in frame from base 1. From a lookup of the germline V gene (reference sequence), CDR1 and CDR2 are DFQATT and SNEGSKA. The junction shows trimming of 7 bases on V and 8 bases on J, and the gene matches do not reach 11 bases of it.

The data stem from a study of human T cells and chemical hapten exposure (dated by TCRdb to the early 2020s). For the wider study: For sensitization, 2% DPC in acetone was applied to a roughly 2 cm by roughly 2 cm area of upper inner arm skin. Throughout the study period of about 25 weeks, patients also received therapeutic DPC doses to the scalp every week. Patch tests used Finn chambers with 0.01% DPC on the upper back, scored after 6 days by International Contact Dermatitis Research Group standards. The mostly female patient cohort included alopecia areata with under or over 50% scalp involvement, alopecia totalis and alopecia universalis. Libraries were pooled for sequencing, and variation in per-sample TCR yields was attributed mainly to small differences in library volumes within the pool. In alopecia patients, the study followed how the peripheral blood TCR repertoire changed in vivo over primary and secondary sensitization to diphenylcyclopropenone (DPC), a hapten. Patient blood was sampled pre-sensitization (week 0) and at 2, 6 and about 24 weeks after DPC sensitization. For TCR sequencing, blood came from 25 to 35 alopecia patients at anywhere from one to four time points (pre-sensitization, 2, 6 and 24 weeks).

Overall results and qualifications from the work: Patch test score was positively correlated with the number of PT1 expanded TCRs, with significance at thresholds 8, 16 and 32 but not at 4. Compared with pre-sensitization or healthy control sets, expanded TCRs formed significantly more large CDR3 similarity clusters, which is consistent with antigen-driven responses. All patients had alopecia, a presumed autoimmune disease, so their immune response might differ from that of healthy individuals. Repeated subsampling changed both the strength of the expansion versus patch-test correlation and the threshold at which that correlation became significant. DPC sensitization did not change the number of TCRs with a frequency above 1 in 1000, and there was no evidence of changes in global repertoire structure.

Library preparation was by RACE. TCRdb records NextSeq 500 as the sequencer. Library preparation attached unique molecular identifiers to individual cDNA molecules for quantitative, reproducible TCR counting. From each blood RNA sample, both TCR alpha and TCR beta chains were sequenced. Turning to the authors' computational methods: A median of about 87,000 TCRs per sample was observed, with a range of about 20,000 to 690,600. V, J and CDR3 annotation of the TCR reads was carried out using the Decombinator software suite. For PS versus PT1 abundance plots, all samples were subsampled to the same number of TCRs (28,000). Expanded TCRs were defined as absent before sensitization and observed at least eight times at the 2-week time point. The public reads were quality trimmed at Q25 with fastp and then assembled into clones with MiXCR by TCRdb, keeping productive beta chains. Each CDR3 protein gets just one entry, which takes the most common genes and DNA from the rows behind it. TCRdb, rather than the study authors, made the V and J calls. A total of approximately 80,000 distinct CDR3 sequences appear in this sample, around 7% of them only once. The ten largest clones capture approximately 1.5% of the sample.

Sequences were derived from whole blood, sampled in connection with sensitization to the hapten diphenylcyclopropenone (DPC). Recombination joined TRBV20-1 with TRBJ2-3; 8 nucleotides in the junction match TRBD2. The sequence came from a young woman with alopecia areata. Some clones in this sample may be carry-over from other donors' samples. The CDR3 protein sequence reads: CSVRLAGGLTQYF. The sequence in DNA is TGCAGTGTTAGGCTAGCGGGCGGGCTTACGCAGTATTTT.